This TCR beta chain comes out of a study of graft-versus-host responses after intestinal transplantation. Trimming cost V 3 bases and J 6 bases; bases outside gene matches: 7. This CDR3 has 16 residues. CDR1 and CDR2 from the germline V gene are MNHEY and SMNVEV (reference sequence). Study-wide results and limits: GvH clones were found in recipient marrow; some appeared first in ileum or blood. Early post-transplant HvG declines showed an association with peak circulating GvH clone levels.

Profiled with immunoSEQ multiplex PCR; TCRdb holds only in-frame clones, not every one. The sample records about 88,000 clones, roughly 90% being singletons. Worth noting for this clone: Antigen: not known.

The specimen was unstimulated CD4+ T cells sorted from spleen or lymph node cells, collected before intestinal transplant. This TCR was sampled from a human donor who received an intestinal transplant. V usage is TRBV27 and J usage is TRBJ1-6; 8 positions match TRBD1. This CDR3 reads CASSFSRTGRNSPLHF. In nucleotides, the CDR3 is TGTGCCAGCAGTTTTTCCAGGACAGGGCGTAATTCACCCCTCCACTTT.